The 5 T cell receptor beta chains below were found in one sample sequenced in a study of siplizumab effects on memory and regulatory T cells. Assay: immunoSEQ multiplex PCR; the TCRdb copy retains only in-frame clones and omits some. The sample holds over 60,000 clones, around 90% seen once. Specimen: CD8+ T cells sorted from blood. These receptors came from a human donor in good health.

The chain couples TRBV5-6 to TRBJ1-1; TRBD1 aligns across 7 bases. V shed 3 bases, J shed 3 bases, and the junction held 8 bases outside the gene matches. CDR1 and CDR2 (germline): SGHDT, YYEEEE. The CDR3 spans 15 residues. Here the CDR3 DNA reads TGTGCCAGCAGCTACATTAATACAGGGGACACTGAAGCTTTCTTT. Its translation: CASSYINTGDTEAFF.

The V and J genes are TRBV9 and TRBJ1-1; D gene uncertain. Looked up from germline, CDR1 is SGDLS and CDR2 is YYNGEE. This CDR3 contains 9 residues. V lost 7 bases and J 5 bases, leaving 3 bases between the germline ends. CDR3 sequence: CASGTEAFF. The CDR3 DNA reads TGTGCCAGCGGAACTGAAGCTTTCTTT.

The V and J genes are TRBV7-8 and TRBJ2-1; tentatively, D is TRBD2 (6 bases). Per germline, CDR1 SGHVS and CDR2 FQNEAQ. V was cut by 1 base and J by 1 base, with 20 bases left in between. The CDR3 is 19 amino acids. For the CDR3, the DNA is TGTGCCAGCAGCTTAGTTTTCGGGGAGGCTCCTATTTCCTACAATGAGCAGTTCTTC. Translation gives CASSLVFGEAPISYNEQFF.

V is TRBV6-5 and J is TRBJ1-1; 7 bases agree with TRBD1. The CDR3 covers 14 residues. Germline V gene lookup returns CDR1 MNHEY and CDR2 SVGAGI. With V trimmed by 1 base and J by 6 bases, 5 bases remained unmatched. CDR3 loop: CASSYWGQRPEAFF. The CDR3 bases are TGTGCCAGCAGTTACTGGGGACAGAGACCTGAAGCTTTCTTT.

The chain recombines TRBV5-8 with TRBJ1-4; weak D call: TRBD1 (6 bases). Between the trimmed V and J ends, which lost 2 bases and 7 bases, there was a span of 21 bases. The germline gives CDR1 SGHTS, CDR2 YDEGEE. The CDR3 consists of 17 residues. The chain's CDR3 is CASSLLDSGARIEKLFF. In nucleotides, the CDR3 is TGTGCCAGCAGCTTACTGGATTCGGGGGCCCGGATTGAAAAACTGTTTTTT.